These 16 T cell receptor beta chains originate from one sample sequenced in a study of cytomegalovirus exposure and HLA in healthy donors. PCR employed 60 Vbeta and 13 Jbeta primers. The repertoire was sequenced with immunoSEQ multiplex PCR; TCRdb's copy has only in-frame clones and lacks some. The data contain roughly 150,000 clones, 80% of them seen just once; the ten biggest clones take up over 13%. What was sequenced was PBMCs. Source of these receptors: a woman aged 40 to 50 in good health and CMV-seronegative.

The chain has TRBV5-1 and TRBJ1-3; TRBD1 agrees at 7 bases. CDR1 is SGHRS, CDR2 YFSETQ, per germline. V shed 0 bases and J 0 bases; nucleotides not matched to a gene: 6. This CDR3 has 17 residues. CDR3 in amino acids: CASSLAEGQSSGNTIYF. In nucleotides, the CDR3 is TGCGCCAGCAGCTTGGCCGAGGGACAGAGCTCTGGAAACACCATATATTTT.

CDR3 protein: CASSLRDRGLYEQYF. CDR3 bases: TGTGCCAGCAGCTTAAGGGACAGGGGACTTTACGAGCAGTACTTC. The chain combines TRBV7-6 with TRBJ2-7; the match to TRBD1 covers 10 bases. Germline loops: CDR1 SGHVS, CDR2 FNYEAQ. The CDR3 covers 15 residues. The ends lost 2 bases at V and 4 bases at J; junction bases unmatched: 5.

This clone turned up a few times. The V and J genes are TRBV19 and TRBJ1-2; D is unresolved. Germline V gene data show CDR1 as LNHDA and CDR2 as SQIVND (reference sequence). V lost 4 bases, J lost 4 bases, and 16 bases lay in between. This CDR3 contains 15 residues. The CDR3 DNA sequence: TGTGCCAGTAGTACGTTGGAGGCGCACCTCTATGGCTACACCTTC. It encodes CASSTLEAHLYGYTF.

CDR3 coding DNA: TGTGCCAGCAGCGCAGGGGTTTTAGAGACCCAGTACTTC. Its translation: CASSAGVLETQYF. The chain is built from TRBV27 and TRBJ2-5; D perhaps matches TRBD1 (6 bases). This CDR3 region has 13 residues. Germline lookup yields CDR1 MNHEY and CDR2 SMNVEV (reference sequence). V shed 6 bases and J shed 4 bases, with 12 bases lying between them.

The genes are TRBV11-2 and TRBJ2-2; 7 bases line up with TRBD1. V was pared by 7 bases and J by 4 bases, with 18 bases of the junction left unmatched. Germline loops: CDR1 SGHAT, CDR2 FQNNGV. The CDR3 totals 18 residues. CDR3 DNA: TGTGCCAGCACCCTTAGGACTGTCACGACAGGGCGCACCGGGGAGCTGTTTTTT. Its translation is CASTLRTVTTGRTGELFF.

As concerns this clone: This CDR3 is also generated by other DNA sequences in the sample. This chain joins TRBV5-4 and TRBJ2-7, with TRBD1 as a possible D gene (5 bases). V lost 4 bases, J lost 2 bases, and 7 bases lay in between. The CDR3 consists of 12 residues. The germline V gene has CDR1 SGHNT and CDR2 YYREEE (reference sequence). The CDR3 bases are TGTGCCAGCAGCCTGGACACCTACGAGCAGTACTTC. It yields the protein CASSLDTYEQYF.

J is TRBJ2-1 and V is TRBV27; 8 nucleotides agree with TRBD2. Germline CDR1 and CDR2: MNHEY and SMNVEV (reference sequence). The ends lost 5 bases at V and 5 bases at J; junction bases unmatched: 5. The CDR3 is 14 residues long. The DNA for the CDR3 is TGTGCCAGCAGTATAGCGGGAAGGAACAATGAGCAGTTCTTC. This encodes CASSIAGRNNEQFF.

The chain links TRBV2 to TRBJ2-7; TRBD2 agrees at 9 bases. Germline trimming cut 8 bases from V and 8 bases from J; bases unmatched to any gene: 4. The CDR3 runs 11 residues. Germline V lookup: CDR1 SNHLY, CDR2 FYNNEI. DNA for the CDR3: TGTGCCAGCTTAGCGGGGGCTAAGCAGTACTTC. This translates into CASLAGAKQYF.

This clone appeared a few times. The genes are TRBV2 and TRBJ1-1; 7 bases align to TRBD1. Germline V gene sequence: CDR1 SNHLY, CDR2 FYNNEI. CDR3 length: 15 residues. Trimming cost V 6 bases and J 6 bases; bases outside gene matches: 13. Here the CDR3 reads CASSRQGQAQAEAFF. CDR3 nucleotide sequence: TGTGCCAGCAGCCGACAGGGTCAGGCCCAGGCTGAAGCTTTCTTT.

The chain joins TRBV27 to TRBJ2-6, with D possibly matching TRBD2 (6 bases). The length of the CDR3 is 16 residues. V was shortened by 3 bases and J by 0 bases, with 9 bases between the two germline ends. Per germline, CDR1 MNHEY and CDR2 SMNVEV (reference sequence). DNA for the CDR3: TGTGCCAGCAGTTTCCGGGGAGGCTCTGGGGCCAACGTCCTGACTTTC. Amino acid sequence: CASSFRGGSGANVLTF.

V and J are TRBV28 and TRBJ2-1, with a tentative D call TRBD1 (6 bases). Germline-derived CDR1 and CDR2 are MDHEN and SYDVKM. CDR3 size: 11 residues. Trimming took off 7 bases at V and 7 bases at J, with 8 bases between the two ends. For the CDR3, the DNA is TGTGCCAGCACAGGACAGAATGAGCAGTTCTTC. Translation: CASTGQNEQFF.

The chain combines TRBV5-1 with TRBJ2-3, with 14 positions matching TRBD2. Germline trimming cut 4 bases from V and 1 base from J; bases unmatched to any gene: 2. Germline CDR1 reads SGHRS; CDR2 reads YFSETQ. This CDR3 has 16 residues. The CDR3 sequence: CASSPGLAGGTDTQYF. Here the CDR3 DNA reads TGCGCCAGCAGCCCGGGACTAGCGGGGGGCACAGATACGCAGTATTTT.

This clone has just one count. The chain couples TRBV7-6 to TRBJ2-7, with 7 bases that match TRBD2. The CDR3 consists of 17 residues. Germline lookup yields CDR1 SGHVS and CDR2 FNYEAQ. V was pared by 4 bases and J by 4 bases, with 16 bases of the junction left unmatched. The CDR3 loop reads CASSSDRRSSGLYEQYF. CDR3 sequence (DNA): TGTGCCAGCAGCTCAGATCGGCGGTCTAGCGGTTTATACGAGCAGTACTTC.

V gene TRBV19 combines with J gene TRBJ2-7; D remains ambiguous. Germline assignment: CDR1 LNHDA and CDR2 SQIVND (reference sequence). This CDR3 has 14 amino acids. V lost 5 bases and J 7 bases, leaving 18 bases between the germline ends. The CDR3 coding sequence is TGTGCCAGTAGTGCCCCGGGTCACTCTACAGAGCAGTACTTC. It translates to CASSAPGHSTEQYF.

The chain joins TRBV7-8 to TRBJ2-5, with TRBD1 matching 7 bases. Losses at the gene ends were 4 bases for V and 0 bases for J; bases not matched to a gene: 8. The CDR3 has 16 amino acids. Germline V CDR1 and CDR2: SGHVS, FQNEAQ. Here the CDR3 DNA reads TGTGCCAGCAGCTCCTGGACAGGCCAGTACCAAGAGACCCAGTACTTC. Protein: CASSSWTGQYQETQYF.

The CDR3, as DNA: TGTGCCAGTAGTATTTTTAGTCGCGGTACCTACGAGCAGTACTTC. Protein sequence: CASSIFSRGTYEQYF. The rearrangement links TRBV19 to TRBJ2-7, with D hard to call. CDR1 and CDR2 from the germline V gene are LNHDA and SQIVND (reference sequence). Trimming left V 3 bases short and J 2 bases short, with 14 bases between. The length of the CDR3 is 15 residues.